This T cell receptor beta chain was retrieved from a study of cytomegalovirus exposure and HLA in healthy donors (dated by TCRdb to 2016 to 2017). Background for the entire study: A later analysis indicated that the 95 to 150 validation repertoires were generated on the platform also employed for the approximately 700 repertoires of the first cohort. High-throughput TCR immunosequencing, statistical association of individual TCRs with disease status, and machine learning were combined to predict cytomegalovirus infection status. The study aimed to test whether cataloging public T cell receptors could reveal signatures of past pathogen exposure. Along with the roughly 670-subject first cohort, a separate validation cohort of more than 90 different subjects was used.

V is shortened by 5 bases, J by 2 bases, and the region joining them spans 16 bases. The CDR3 contains 15 residues, cysteine and phenylalanine counted. The sequence is cut down to CDR3 DNA, 45 bases in frame from base 1. CDR1 MDHEN and CDR2 SYDVKM are derived from the germline V gene. The library was prepared using the immunoSEQ multiplex PCR assay. Turning to the authors' computational methods: A statistical classification framework was built to diagnose cytomegalovirus status from the catalog of TCR beta chain sequences. Drawn from immuneACCESS, this table holds only the in-frame rearrangements with V and J called that TCRdb kept. Clones are partly lost; checked studies trace under half to an unresolved V gene and leave the rest unexplained. V, J and clone size derive from that table, while D and trimming were established from the DNA sequence. In this sample the table shows about 49,000 clones, roughly 93% of which occur a single time. Approximately 1.4% of the sample is held by the ten biggest clonotypes.

Separate from the approximately 670-subject first cohort, the validation cohort of 120 subjects was the group to which the donors belonged. What the work shows at the level of the full study, not this receptor alone: Across donors, most TCR sequences were observed very rarely, whereas some public TCRs were present in many individuals. In vitro tests confirmed that a few of the cytomegalovirus-associated TCR beta chains recognize cytomegalovirus antigens. The authors suggested that the approach could potentially be extended to other disease states and immunological phenotypes. In both the original and validation cohorts, the classifier was reported to diagnose cytomegalovirus status with high specificity and sensitivity. A later analysis had no HLA typing for the validation cohort, so co-occurrence there was scored across all 130 or so repertoires. Of the cluster scores, around 95% were above 0 in a later analysis, which found that TCRs clustered in the first cohort also tended to co-occur in the 110 or so validation repertoires. The study gave a list of 150 to 200 TCR beta chains associated with cytomegalovirus.

Worth noting for this clone: The antigen it binds to is not known. Base-call qualities are not available, and no considerably larger clone is one nucleotide away.

The source is a man younger than 30 in good health and CMV-seronegative. The V gene is TRBV28 and the J gene is TRBJ2-7, and TRBD2 may be the D gene, going by 6 matching bases. The sequenced sample was PBMCs. The CDR3 loop reads CASSPFGGTPYEQYF. The DNA sequence is given as TGTGCCAGCAGTCCCTTTGGGGGGACCCCCTACGAGCAGTACTTC.